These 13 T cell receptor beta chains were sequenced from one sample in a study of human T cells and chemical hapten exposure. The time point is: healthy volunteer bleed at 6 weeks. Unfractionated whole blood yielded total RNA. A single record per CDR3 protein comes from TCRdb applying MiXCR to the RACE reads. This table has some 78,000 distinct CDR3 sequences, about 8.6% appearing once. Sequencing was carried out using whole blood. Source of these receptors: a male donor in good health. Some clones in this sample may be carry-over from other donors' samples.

The CDR3 region is CAISESGQGYTEAFF. In DNA form, the CDR3 reads TGTGCCATCAGTGAGTCCGGACAGGGGTATACTGAAGCTTTCTTT. The chain couples TRBV10-3 to TRBJ1-1, with 9 bases aligning to TRBD1. Germline V gene data show CDR1 as ENHRY and CDR2 as SYGVKD. V was pared by 0 bases and J by 5 bases, with 4 bases of the junction left unmatched. CDR3 length: 15 amino acids.

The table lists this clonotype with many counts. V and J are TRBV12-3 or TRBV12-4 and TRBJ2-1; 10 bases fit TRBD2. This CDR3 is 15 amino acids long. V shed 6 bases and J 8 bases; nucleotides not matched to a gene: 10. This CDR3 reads CASSSLAGGWDEQFF. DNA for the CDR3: TGTGCCAGCAGCTCATTAGCGGGAGGATGGGATGAGCAGTTCTTC.

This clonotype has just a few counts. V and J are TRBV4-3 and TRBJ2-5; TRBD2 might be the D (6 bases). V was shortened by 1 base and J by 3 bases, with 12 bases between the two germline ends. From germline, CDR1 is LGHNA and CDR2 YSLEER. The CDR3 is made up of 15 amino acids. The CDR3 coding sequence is TGCGCCAGCAGCCAAGGACTAGACAGCAAAGAGACCCAGTACTTC. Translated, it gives CASSQGLDSKETQYF.

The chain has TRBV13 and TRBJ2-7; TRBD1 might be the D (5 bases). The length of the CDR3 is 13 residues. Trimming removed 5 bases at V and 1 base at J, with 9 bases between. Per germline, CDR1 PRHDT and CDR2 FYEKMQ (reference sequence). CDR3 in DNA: TGTGCCAGCAGCCAAGGGGTGTCCTACGAGCAGTACTTC. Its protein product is CASSQGVSYEQYF. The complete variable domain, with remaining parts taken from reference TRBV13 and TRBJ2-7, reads AAGVIQSPRHLIKEKRETATLKCYPIPRHDTVYWYQQGPGQDPQFLISFYEKMQSDKGSIPDRFSAQQFSDYHSELNMSSLELGDSALYFCASSQGVSYEQYFGPGTRLTVT.

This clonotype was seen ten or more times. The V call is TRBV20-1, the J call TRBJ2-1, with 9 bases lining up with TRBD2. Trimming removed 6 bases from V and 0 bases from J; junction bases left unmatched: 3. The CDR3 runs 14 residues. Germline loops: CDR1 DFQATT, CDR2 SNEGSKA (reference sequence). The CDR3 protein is CSAISGSSYNEQFF. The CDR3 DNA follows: TGCAGTGCCATTAGCGGGAGCTCCTACAATGAGCAGTTCTTC.

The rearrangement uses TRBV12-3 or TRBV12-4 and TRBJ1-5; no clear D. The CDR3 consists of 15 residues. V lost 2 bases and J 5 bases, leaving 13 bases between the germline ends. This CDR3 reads CASSLRAGRDQPQHF. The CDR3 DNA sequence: TGTGCCAGCAGTTTACGGGCGGGTAGGGATCAGCCCCAGCATTTT.

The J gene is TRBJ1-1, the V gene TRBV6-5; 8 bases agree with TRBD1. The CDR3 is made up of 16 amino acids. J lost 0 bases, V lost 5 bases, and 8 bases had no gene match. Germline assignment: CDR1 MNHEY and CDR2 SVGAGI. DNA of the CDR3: TGTGCCAGCAGTGCATCGGACAGGGCCATGAACACTGAAGCTTTCTTT. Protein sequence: CASSASDRAMNTEAFF.

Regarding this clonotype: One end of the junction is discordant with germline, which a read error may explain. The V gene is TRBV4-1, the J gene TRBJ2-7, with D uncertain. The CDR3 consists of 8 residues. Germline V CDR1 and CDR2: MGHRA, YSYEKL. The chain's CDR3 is CASSHSLF. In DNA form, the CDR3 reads TGCGCCAGCAGCCACAGCCTTTTT.

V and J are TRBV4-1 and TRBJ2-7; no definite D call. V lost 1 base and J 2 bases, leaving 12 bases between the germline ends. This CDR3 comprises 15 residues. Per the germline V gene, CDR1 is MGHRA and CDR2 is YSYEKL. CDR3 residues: CASSQVRSPAYEQYF. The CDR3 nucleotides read TGCGCCAGCAGCCAAGTGCGGTCCCCAGCCTACGAGCAGTACTTC.

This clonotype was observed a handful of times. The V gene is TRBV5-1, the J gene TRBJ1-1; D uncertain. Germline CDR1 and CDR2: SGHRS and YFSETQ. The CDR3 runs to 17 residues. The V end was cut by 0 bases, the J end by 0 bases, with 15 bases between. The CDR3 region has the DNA TGCGCCAGCAGCTTGGCACCGTTAGTCGCACTGAACACTGAAGCTTTCTTT. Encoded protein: CASSLAPLVALNTEAFF.

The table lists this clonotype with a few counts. CDR3 coding DNA: TGCGCCAGCAGCTTGGATGCGGGGGGGACCTACGAGCAGTACTTC. As protein: CASSLDAGGTYEQYF. The V and J genes are TRBV5-1 and TRBJ2-7; 9 bases are shared with TRBD2. CDR3 length equals 15 residues. V trimming: 0 bases; J trimming: 2 bases; junction bases outside the gene matches: 3. CDR1 is SGHRS, CDR2 YFSETQ, per germline.

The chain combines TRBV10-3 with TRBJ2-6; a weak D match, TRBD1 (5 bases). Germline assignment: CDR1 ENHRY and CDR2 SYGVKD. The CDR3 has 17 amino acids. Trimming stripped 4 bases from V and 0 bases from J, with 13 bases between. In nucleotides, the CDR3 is TGTGCCATCAGTGCGACAGCCACCAGCTCTGGGGCCAACGTCCTGACTTTC. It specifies CAISATATSSGANVLTF.

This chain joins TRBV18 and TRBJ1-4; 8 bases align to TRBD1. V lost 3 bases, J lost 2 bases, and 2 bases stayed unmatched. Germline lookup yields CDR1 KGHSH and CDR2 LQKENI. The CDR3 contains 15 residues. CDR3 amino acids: CASSPRQGTNEKLFF. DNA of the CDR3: TGTGCCAGCTCACCGCGACAGGGGACTAATGAAAAACTGTTTTTT.